These 10 T cell receptor beta chains originate from one sample sequenced in a study of regulatory T cells in long-lasting Graves disease. Specified time point: persistent/refractory GD, antithyroid drugs over 5 years with positive TRAb. PBMC RNA was the source of the TCR library. Arm-PCR of CDR3 regions and iRepertoire HTBI primers were used to build TCR beta libraries. TCRdb reprocessed the multiplex PCR reads with MiXCR, giving one entry per CDR3 protein. The sample consists of a few hundred thousand distinct CDR3 sequences, roughly 21% of them appearing once. The source material was peripheral blood mononuclear cells (PBMCs), sampled when the disease was refractory, from a patient treated with antithyroid drugs. The receptor set was obtained from a female donor with Graves disease.

This clonotype occurred many times. The chain couples TRBV24-1 to TRBJ1-2, with no clear D. The CDR3 runs 14 residues. Trimming took 1 base from V and 0 from J, leaving 5 bases between them. The germline gives CDR1 KGHDR, CDR2 SFDVKD. The CDR3 sequence is CATSDFPTNYGYTF. The CDR3 coding sequence is TGTGCCACCAGTGATTTTCCGACTAACTATGGCTACACCTTC.

This clonotype was seen more than once but under ten times. The CDR3 nucleotides are TGTGCCAGCAGCCCCCCTGTTTACGAGCAGTACTTC. Its protein product is CASSPPVYEQYF. The genes are TRBV7-9 and TRBJ2-7; D gene unclear. The germline V gene encodes CDR1 SEHNR and CDR2 FQNEAQ (reference sequence). The V gene lost 5 bases and the J gene lost 4 bases, with 9 bases spanning the gap. The CDR3 length is 12 residues.

The V and J genes are TRBV28 and TRBJ2-2, with no clear D. CDR1 MDHEN and CDR2 SYDVKM come from the germline V gene. The V end lost 6 bases, the J end lost 4 bases, and 24 bases lay between the germline ends. The CDR3 consists of 18 residues. This CDR3 reads CASRTLSPGLSVTGELFF. The CDR3 nucleotides are TGTGCCAGCAGAACACTCAGCCCCGGTTTAAGTGTCACCGGGGAGCTGTTTTTT.

This clonotype showed up many times. The rearrangement uses TRBV14 and TRBJ1-1; D remains ambiguous. The V end was cut by 0 bases, the J end by 4 bases, with 6 bases between. This CDR3 has 13 residues. From germline, CDR1 is SGHDN and CDR2 FVKESK. CDR3 sequence: CASSQDLGTEAFF. DNA for the CDR3: TGTGCCAGCAGCCAAGATTTGGGCACTGAAGCTTTCTTT.

This clonotype occurred a few times. The V call is TRBV20-1, the J call TRBJ2-7, with D possibly matching TRBD2 (7 bases). V was pared by 0 bases and J by 4 bases, with 16 bases between. The germline CDR1 and CDR2 sequences are DFQATT and SNEGSKA (reference sequence). This CDR3 has 15 amino acids. In DNA form, the CDR3 reads TGCAGTGCTAGAGATTTAGGGGGGGCGGAGTACGAGCAGTACTTC. Protein: CSARDLGGAEYEQYF.

This clonotype was seen repeatedly, ten times or more. V usage is TRBV11-2 and J usage is TRBJ2-7; tentative D call: TRBD1 (5 bases). Germline CDR1 is SGHAT and CDR2 is FQNNGV. Trimming cost V 1 base and J 0 bases, with 10 bases left between them. The CDR3 spans 15 residues. CDR3 region: CASSLVVGRSYEQYF. CDR3 DNA sequence: TGTGCCAGCAGCTTAGTAGTGGGGCGCTCCTACGAGCAGTACTTC.

V gene TRBV7-3 combines with J gene TRBJ1-5; TRBD1 aligns across 9 bases. CDR1 is SGHTA and CDR2 is FQGTGA in the germline V gene. The V gene end was trimmed by 6 bases and the J gene end by 2 bases; junction bases not matched to a gene: 20. The length of the CDR3 is 20 residues. The CDR3 DNA follows: TGTGCCAGCAGTCAACCGGCCTGGGACAGGGCGCCTTGGCGCAATCAGCCCCAGCATTTT. This codes for CASSQPAWDRAPWRNQPQHF.

This clonotype was observed a handful of times. The J gene is TRBJ2-2, the V gene TRBV12-3 or TRBV12-4; 12 bases are shared with TRBD2. There are 17 residues in the CDR3. V shed 2 bases and J 6 bases; nucleotides not matched to a gene: 7. CDR3 loop: CASSLILAGGPAGELFF. For the CDR3, the DNA is TGTGCCAGCAGTTTAATTCTAGCGGGAGGGCCGGCCGGGGAGCTGTTTTTT.

The chain recombines TRBV20-1 with TRBJ2-7; the match to TRBD2 covers 9 bases. J gave up 5 bases and V 5 bases, and 22 bases lay outside the gene matches. Germline V CDR1 and CDR2: DFQATT, SNEGSKA (reference sequence). The CDR3 runs to 18 residues. The CDR3 nucleotides read TGCAGTGCTGAAGATTGGGTAGCGGGGGTCTCGTCTCTCCACGAGCAGTACTTC. It translates to CSAEDWVAGVSSLHEQYF.

This clonotype was counted at least ten times. The chain has TRBV9 and TRBJ2-6; D unclear. The CDR3 runs 17 residues. V gave up 0 bases and J gave up 9 bases, with 19 bases separating them. Germline values: CDR1 SGDLS, CDR2 YYNGEE. CDR3 in amino acids: CASSVVGRKAKDNVLTF. DNA of the CDR3: TGTGCCAGCAGCGTAGTCGGCAGGAAGGCTAAGGACAACGTCCTGACTTTC.